The 21 T cell receptor beta chains reported below all come from one sample, sequenced in a study of blood T cells in healthy people across ages. Combining a sample-barcoded 5' primer with a J-beta primer mix, a second PCR ran for 7 to 11 cycles. TCRdb re-called the 5' RACE reads through MiXCR, storing one row per CDR3 protein. This sample has around 710,000 distinct CDR3 sequences, with 40% to 45% found just once. Sequenced: blood. These receptors all come from a woman aged 60-75 years in good health.

This clonotype turned up a few times. This chain uses TRBV28 with TRBJ2-1, with D perhaps matching TRBD2 (5 bases). The CDR3 contains 16 residues. Trimming cost V 1 base and J 1 base, with 11 bases left between them. CDR1 MDHEN and CDR2 SYDVKM come from the germline V gene. CDR3 sequence reads: CASSLSISGSYNEQFF. CDR3 bases: TGTGCCAGCAGTTTATCTATCAGCGGATCCTACAATGAGCAGTTCTTC.

The sample holds a few counts of this clonotype. This sequence joins TRBV9 and TRBJ2-3; 7 nucleotides match TRBD1. Germline trimming cut 4 bases from V and 7 bases from J; bases unmatched to any gene: 9. In germline, CDR1 is SGDLS, CDR2 YYNGEE. CDR3 size: 14 residues. The CDR3 DNA follows: TGTGCCAGCAGCCCAAGACAGGGTGTTCATACGCAGTATTTT. Protein: CASSPRQGVHTQYF.

A remark on this clonotype: Mismatch with germline at one junction end may stem from a read error. The V and J genes are TRBV7-9 and TRBJ2-5, with 8 bases matching TRBD1. The germline V gene encodes CDR1 SEHNR and CDR2 FQNEAQ (reference sequence). This CDR3 comprises 14 residues. CDR3 in amino acids: CAGSLTGGLETQYF. CDR3 DNA sequence: TGTGCCGGCAGCCTTACAGGGGGTCTGGAGACCCAGTACTTC.

The chain joins TRBV29-1 to TRBJ2-7; 8 bases match TRBD1. The CDR3 is 11 amino acids. The V gene's germline CDR1 is SQVTM and CDR2 ANQGSEA. J was trimmed by 5 bases and V by 7 bases; bases with no gene match: 4. The DNA of the CDR3 is TGCAGCGCGTCAGGGGGCGACGAGCAGTACTTC. It encodes CSASGGDEQYF.

The chain is built from TRBV20-1 and TRBJ2-7; 10 bases match TRBD2. The ends lost 4 bases at V and 3 bases at J; junction bases unmatched: 3. The length of the CDR3 is 13 residues. Germline V gives CDR1 DFQATT, CDR2 SNEGSKA (reference sequence). Here the CDR3 DNA reads TGCAGTGCTACTCTAGCGGGAGTCTACGAGCAGTACTTC. It codes for CSATLAGVYEQYF.

J is TRBJ1-1 and V is TRBV24-1; unclear D gene. V lost 7 bases to trimming and J lost 3 bases, with 8 bases between them. The CDR3 contains 12 residues. Germline values: CDR1 KGHDR, CDR2 SFDVKD. CDR3 sequence: CATSPRDTEAFF. CDR3 nucleotides: TGTGCCACCAGCCCTAGGGACACTGAAGCTTTCTTT.

In regard to this clonotype: At one of its ends the junction is not consistent with the germline gene, which may arise from a read error. V usage is TRBV29-1 and J usage is TRBJ2-1, with 9 positions matching TRBD2. The germline CDR1 and CDR2 sequences are SQVTM and ANQGSEA. The CDR3 has 16 residues. DNA for the CDR3: TGCAGCGCCGGTTCCGGTACTAGCGGGTACTACAATGAACAGTTCTTC. It specifies CSAGSGTSGYYNEQFF.

The CDR3: CAIEGTGGTEAFF. In DNA, the CDR3 is TGTGCCATCGAGGGGACAGGGGGCACTGAAGCTTTCTTT. The chain employs TRBV10-3 and TRBJ1-1; TRBD1 agrees at 11 bases. Germline V gives CDR1 ENHRY, CDR2 SYGVKD. V was clipped by 8 bases and J by 4 bases; unmatched bases: 3. CDR3 length: 13 amino acids.

This clonotype was detected a few times. The chain links TRBV18 to TRBJ2-5; perhaps TRBD2 as D (5 bases). Germline assignment: CDR1 KGHSH and CDR2 LQKENI. The CDR3 length is 14 residues. Trimming took off 0 bases at V and 5 bases at J, with 10 bases between the two ends. The CDR3 sequence: CASSPPARGETQYF. For the CDR3, the DNA is TGTGCCAGCTCACCACCTGCTAGAGGGGAGACCCAGTACTTC.

This clonotype was detected only a few times. The V call is TRBV20-1, the J call TRBJ1-1; D may be TRBD1 (6 bases). The length of the CDR3 is 14 residues. Germline CDR1 DFQATT, CDR2 SNEGSKA (reference sequence). Trimming took 1 base from V and 1 from J, leaving 10 bases between them. The CDR3 DNA is TGCAGTGCTAGAGGGGGGGCTGAGAACACTGAAGCTTTCTTT. Encoded protein: CSARGGAENTEAFF.

J is TRBJ1-2 and V is TRBV4-1; 9 bases align to TRBD1. V lost 0 bases, J lost 3 bases, and 8 bases stayed unmatched. The CDR3 loop spans 17 amino acids. Germline-derived CDR1 and CDR2 are MGHRA and YSYEKL. The CDR3 sequence: CASSQEKRDRADYGYTF. CDR3 coding DNA: TGCGCCAGCAGCCAAGAAAAGAGGGACAGGGCGGACTATGGCTACACCTTC.

V usage is TRBV25-1 and J usage is TRBJ2-7; D tentatively reads TRBD1 or TRBD2 (6 bases each). Germline CDR1 reads MGHDK; CDR2 reads SYGVNS. Trimming took off 2 bases at V and 3 bases at J, with 20 bases between the two ends. The CDR3 spans 17 residues. DNA for the CDR3: TGTGCCAGCAGTGAACTCGCCGGAGGGGGAGGAATCTACGAGCAGTACTTC. It translates to CASSELAGGGGIYEQYF.

J is TRBJ1-1 and V is TRBV29-1; TRBD1 aligns across 10 bases. V lost 3 bases and J lost 3; bases outside the gene matches: 16. Germline V CDR1 and CDR2: SQVTM, ANQGSEA. The CDR3 length is 18 residues. For the CDR3, the DNA is TGCAGCGTTGAGGCGCCGAGACAGGGGGCTCGGCGGCACACTGAAGCTTTCTTT. Translated, it gives CSVEAPRQGARRHTEAFF.

V gene TRBV4-3 combines with J gene TRBJ1-4; 7 bases match TRBD1. The CDR3 is 17 amino acids. Germline V lookup: CDR1 LGHNA, CDR2 YSLEER. J gave up 6 bases and V 0 bases, and 10 bases lay outside the gene matches. CDR3 sequence (DNA): TGCGCCAGCAGCCAAGATAGGGGGCGATCGAGGCATGAAAAACTGTTTTTT. Translating gives CASSQDRGRSRHEKLFF.

This clonotype was seen more than once but under ten times. V gene TRBV20-1 combines with J gene TRBJ2-7; D is possibly TRBD1 (6 bases). The V end lost 4 bases, the J end lost 2 bases, and 24 bases lay between the germline ends. The germline gives CDR1 DFQATT, CDR2 SNEGSKA (reference sequence). The length of the CDR3 is 17 residues. This chain's CDR3 is CSATSPPLTGDTYEQYF. The CDR3 bases are TGCAGTGCTACATCCCCACCGTTGACAGGAGACACCTACGAGCAGTACTTC.

Remarks on this clonotype: One base away lies a much larger clone, so this may be a sequencing read error. The rearrangement joins TRBV27 to TRBJ1-5; D perhaps matches TRBD1 (6 bases). Germline CDR1 and CDR2: MNHEY and SMNVEV (reference sequence). The CDR3 consists of 14 residues. Trimming took off 3 bases at V and 1 base at J, with 7 bases between the two ends. The chain's CDR3 is CASSFGQSNQPQHF. The CDR3 coding sequence is TGTGCCAGCAGTTTCGGACAGAGCAATCAGCCCCAGCATTTT.

The chain has TRBV7-2 and TRBJ2-5; a possible D gene is TRBD1 (7 bases). Near its end, the DNA agrees better with TRBJ2-4, so the J call may be wrong. The CDR3 covers 13 residues. Looked up from germline, CDR1 is SGHTA and CDR2 is FQGNSA. The CDR3 sequence is CASSLGRGDIQYF. The CDR3, as DNA: TGTGCCAGCAGCTTAGGCAGGGGGGACATTCAGTACTTC.

V is TRBV20-1 and J is TRBJ2-5; 11 positions match TRBD2. Germline CDR1 reads DFQATT; CDR2 reads SNEGSKA (reference sequence). The V segment lost 5 bases and the J segment 1 base; nucleotides outside the gene matches: 6. This CDR3 has 15 residues. The CDR3 sequence: CSARLAGGIQETQYF. CDR3 in DNA: TGCAGTGCTCGCCTAGCGGGAGGAATCCAAGAGACCCAGTACTTC.

The rearrangement joins TRBV15 to TRBJ2-4; no firm D call. TRBJ2-7 matches the DNA end more closely, so the J call is doubtful. Germline CDR1 LNHNV, CDR2 YYDKDF (reference sequence). The CDR3 is 15 amino acids. CDR3: CATSRVGAASYEQYF. The CDR3 nucleotides are TGTGCCACCAGCAGAGTGGGTGCGGCAAGCTACGAGCAGTACTTC.

This clonotype was seen more than once but under ten times. CDR3 protein: CASSDHRGAVYEQYF. The CDR3 nucleotides are TGCGCCAGCAGTGACCACCGGGGGGCAGTTTACGAGCAGTACTTC. The rearrangement uses TRBV10-2 and TRBJ2-7; a weak D match, TRBD2 (7 bases). Germline V gives CDR1 WSHSY, CDR2 SAAADI. This CDR3 is 15 amino acids long. Trimming cost V 3 bases and J 4 bases, with 16 bases left between them.

V is TRBV28 and J is TRBJ2-1; D possibly matches TRBD1 or TRBD2 (5 bases each). Trimming pared 1 base from V and 9 bases from J, leaving 7 bases between. Germline-derived CDR1 and CDR2 are MDHEN and SYDVKM. CDR3 length equals 12 residues. The CDR3, as DNA: TGTGCCAGCAGTTTATCGGGACCTGAGCAGTTCTTC. Encoded protein: CASSLSGPEQFF.